What follows are 9 T cell receptor beta chains derived from one specimen sequenced in a study of patients and donors after allogeneic stem cell transplantation. TCRdb redid the calling of the RT-PCR reads with MiXCR, one entry per CDR3 protein. The sample has over 350,000 distinct CDR3 sequences; roughly 17% are singletons. The sequenced sample was blood, either unsorted or a sorted T cell fraction (not recorded which). The source is a human donor who was either an allogeneic HSCT recipient or a stem cell or donor lymphocyte infusion donor (not recorded which). It is not recorded whose cells these are; they may come from a transplant donor.

In its sample, this clonotype was seen many times. The chain couples TRBV3-1 to TRBJ1-2; D gene ambiguous. The CDR3 contains 13 residues. V lost 0 bases and J 4 bases, leaving 6 bases between the germline ends. Germline assignment: CDR1 LGHDT and CDR2 YNNKEL (reference sequence). As DNA, the CDR3 is TGTGCCAGCAGCCAAGACCGTTCCTATGGCTACACCTTC. This codes for CASSQDRSYGYTF.

A remark on this clonotype: Compared with germline, one end of the junction differs, possibly owing to a read error. V and J are TRBV12-3 or TRBV12-4 and TRBJ2-7; D is unclear. The CDR3 is 12 amino acids. The CDR3 DNA is TGTGCCAGCACTTCGACAACCTACGAGCAGCACTTC. It is translated as CASTSTTYEQHF.

This clonotype was seen only a few times. The chain uses TRBV20-1 and TRBJ1-5; D is possibly TRBD1 (6 bases). There are 16 residues in the CDR3. Between the trimmed V and J ends, which lost 0 bases and 1 base, there was a span of 13 bases. The germline V gene has CDR1 DFQATT and CDR2 SNEGSKA (reference sequence). The CDR3 sequence: CSARDVGGVSNQPQHF. The CDR3 coding sequence is TGCAGTGCTAGAGATGTGGGGGGCGTAAGCAATCAGCCCCAGCATTTT.

This clonotype was found many times. The V and J genes are TRBV9 and TRBJ1-2; D ambiguous. The length of the CDR3 is 12 residues. Germline V gene data show CDR1 as SGDLS and CDR2 as YYNGEE. V was pared by 3 bases and J by 3 bases, with 6 bases between. CDR3 residues: CASSGRDYGYTF. CDR3 nucleotide sequence: TGTGCCAGCAGCGGGAGAGACTATGGCTACACCTTC.

DNA of the CDR3: TGTGCCAGCAGCTTAGCGACAGGTGTGTACACTGAAGCTTTCTTT. Residues: CASSLATGVYTEAFF. The gene calls are TRBV7-2 and TRBJ1-1; TRBD1 might be the D (6 bases). This CDR3 is 15 amino acids long. The ends were cut back, 0 bases at V and 3 bases at J, with 11 bases in the middle. Germline V lookup: CDR1 SGHTA, CDR2 FQGNSA. The full variable domain, rest sourced from reference TRBV7-2 and TRBJ1-1, is GAGVSQSPSNKVTEKGKDVELRCDPISGHTALYWYRQSLGQGLEFLIYFQGNSAPDKSGLPSDRFSAERTGGSVSTLTIQRTQQEDSAVYLCASSLATGVYTEAFFGQGTRLTVV.

The chain carries TRBV11-2 and TRBJ2-3; 14 bases fit TRBD2. Trimming took 3 bases from V and 7 from J; bases not matched to a gene: 12. CDR1 is SGHAT, CDR2 FQNNGV, per germline. The CDR3 sequence is 18 residues long. The CDR3 spells CASSFGGTSGGQTNTQYF. The CDR3 region has the DNA TGTGCCAGCAGCTTCGGGGGGACTAGCGGGGGCCAGACGAATACGCAGTATTTT.

The table lists this clonotype with many counts. This chain joins TRBV6-1 and TRBJ2-3; a weak D match, TRBD1 (6 bases). The CDR3 is 15 amino acids. V was shortened by 6 bases and J by 0 bases, with 13 bases between the two germline ends. Germline lookup yields CDR1 MNHNS and CDR2 SASEGT. The CDR3 is CASSPLGASTDTQYF. The CDR3 bases are TGTGCCAGCAGCCCTTTGGGGGCTAGCACAGATACGCAGTATTTT.

This clonotype was observed many times. The chain combines TRBV4-1 with TRBJ1-6, with D possibly matching TRBD1 (5 bases). V dropped 6 bases and J dropped 2 bases, with 11 bases sitting between them. Germline loops: CDR1 MGHRA, CDR2 YSYEKL. CDR3 length equals 15 residues. The CDR3 reads CASRRRGTYNSPLHF. In DNA form, the CDR3 reads TGCGCCAGCAGGAGAAGGGGCACCTATAATTCACCCCTCCACTTT.

In this sample, this clonotype turned up a few times. The rearrangement links TRBV11-3 to TRBJ2-4; D is unresolved. Per the germline V gene, CDR1 is SGHNT and CDR2 is YENEEA. The CDR3 consists of 16 residues. The V end was cut by 0 bases, the J end by 0 bases, with 9 bases between. The chain's CDR3 is CASSLDSGVAKNIQYF. CDR3 sequence (DNA): TGTGCCAGCAGCTTAGATAGTGGGGTAGCCAAAAACATTCAGTACTTC.